This TCR beta chain stems from a study of shared clonotypes between healthy human individuals. Clones were read by immunoSEQ multiplex PCR, and TCRdb kept only the in-frame ones, dropping some. In the table there are roughly 2,000,000 clones, about 95% of which are singletons. There are 17 residues in the CDR3. V was clipped by 0 bases and J by 4 bases; unmatched bases: 7. Germline CDR1 and CDR2: MGHRA and YSYEKL. Notes on the study in general: Larger estimated richness was generally recorded for naive subsets relative to memory subsets. Rarefaction demonstrated incomplete sorted-subset sequencing despite large depth. Clonotype sharing across a few donors was observed for around 4.5% of naive CD4 clonotypes.

CD8 cells classed as naive were CD45RO-negative and positively selected for CCR7, excluding terminally differentiated effector memory CD45RA+ cells. Note on this clone: Its target is unknown.

The TCR was taken from a man aged 18-30 years in good health. The chain has TRBV4-1 and TRBJ2-1, with 9 bases matching TRBD2. The specimen sequenced was naive CD8+ T cells sorted from blood. CDR3 in DNA: TGCGCCAGCAGCCAAGACCCTCGCAGCGGGAGGTACAATGAGCAGTTCTTC. Translation: CASSQDPRSGRYNEQFF.